Listed below are T cell receptor beta chains from one sample, sequenced in a study of T-cell reconstitution after alpha-beta-depleted transplantation in children. TCRdb itself ran the PCR reads through MiXCR, one entry per CDR3 protein. The sample yields a few hundred thousand distinct CDR3 sequences, just over 20% seen once. Material: PBMCs from the stem cell graft donor, obtained from the stem cell graft. The receptors were gathered from a human donor who donated a stem cell graft to a child with acute myeloid leukemia. The CDR3 runs from the conserved cysteine through the conserved F or W. Clone size is shown for a subset of rows, as once, few, many or a class of expanded clone.

abundance: few; v_gene: TRBV20-1; j_gene: TRBJ2-1; CDR3aa: CSARDGGRSSYNEQFF
abundance: few; v_gene: TRBV12-3/TRBV12-4; j_gene: TRBJ1-2; CDR3aa: CASSYGKSYGYTF
abundance: NA; v_gene: TRBV2; j_gene: TRBJ2-1; CDR3aa: CASSVLAGVRNEQFF
abundance: many; v_gene: TRBV20-1; j_gene: TRBJ2-2; CDR3aa: CSARVRQTGELFF
abundance: NA; v_gene: TRBV6-5; j_gene: TRBJ1-3; CDR3aa: CASSYSAQKGNTIYF
abundance: few; v_gene: TRBV5-1; j_gene: TRBJ2-1; CDR3aa: CASSENIGRSVDDEQFF
abundance: NA; v_gene: TRBV29-1; j_gene: TRBJ1-3; CDR3aa: CSVEDDSGNTIYF
abundance: few; v_gene: TRBV29-1; j_gene: TRBJ2-3; CDR3aa: CSVDPRGTDTQYF
abundance: NA; v_gene: TRBV7-3; j_gene: TRBJ2-2; CDR3aa: CASSLGSHGELFF
abundance: few; v_gene: TRBV6-5; j_gene: TRBJ1-1; CDR3aa: CASRLGMNTEAFF
abundance: few; v_gene: TRBV7-8; j_gene: TRBJ2-7; CDR3aa: CASSLAWYRAYEQYF
abundance: NA; v_gene: TRBV7-6; j_gene: TRBJ2-2; CDR3aa: CASSPGQTTGELFF
abundance: NA; v_gene: TRBV28; j_gene: TRBJ2-5; CDR3aa: CASSQGRETQYF
abundance: few; v_gene: TRBV18; j_gene: TRBJ2-5; CDR3aa: CASSPQQQETQYF
abundance: few; v_gene: TRBV10-3; j_gene: TRBJ2-7; CDR3aa: CAIPPSWDSSYEQYF
abundance: NA; v_gene: TRBV5-1; j_gene: TRBJ2-2; CDR3aa: CASSVIPGLVDTGELFF
abundance: NA; v_gene: TRBV4-1; j_gene: TRBJ2-7; CDR3aa: CASSQGSEQYF
abundance: NA; v_gene: TRBV20-1; j_gene: TRBJ1-3; CDR3aa: CCSGGQAPDIGNTIYF
abundance: few; v_gene: TRBV6-1; j_gene: TRBJ2-7; CDR3aa: CASSKGGISYEQYF
abundance: NA; v_gene: TRBV5-1; j_gene: TRBJ1-1; CDR3aa: CASSAPGALNTEAFF
abundance: NA; v_gene: TRBV7-9; j_gene: TRBJ2-7; CDR3aa: CASSWDFLSSYEQYF
abundance: few; v_gene: TRBV4-2; j_gene: TRBJ2-7; CDR3aa: CASSQEDRAYEQYF
abundance: many; v_gene: TRBV12-3/TRBV12-4; j_gene: TRBJ2-7; CDR3aa: CASSPPGQLYEQYF
abundance: NA; v_gene: TRBV6-6; j_gene: TRBJ2-1; CDR3aa: CASNLRSGGASGRADEQFF
abundance: NA; v_gene: TRBV20-1; j_gene: TRBJ2-3; CDR3aa: CSARRQGTTDTQYF
abundance: NA; v_gene: TRBV12-3/TRBV12-4; j_gene: TRBJ2-5; CDR3aa: CASSGGQKETQYF
abundance: NA; v_gene: TRBV28; j_gene: TRBJ2-2; CDR3aa: CASSGGLRTGELFF
abundance: NA; v_gene: TRBV29-1; j_gene: TRBJ1-2; CDR3aa: CSVSWGANSGYTF
abundance: few; v_gene: TRBV15; j_gene: TRBJ2-7; CDR3aa: CATSRVGGEPTYEQYF
abundance: many; v_gene: TRBV6-5; j_gene: TRBJ2-5; CDR3aa: CASSYALLRELGAQETQYF
abundance: once; v_gene: TRBV5-1; j_gene: TRBJ2-5; CDR3aa: CASSLWTPQETQYF
abundance: NA; v_gene: TRBV28; j_gene: TRBJ2-5; CDR3aa: CASSSNEQGVQETQYF
abundance: NA; v_gene: TRBV7-9; j_gene: TRBJ2-7; CDR3aa: CASSKTGGNYEQYF
abundance: few; v_gene: TRBV4-1; j_gene: TRBJ2-1; CDR3aa: CASSQGLAGIDEQFF
abundance: NA; v_gene: TRBV14; j_gene: TRBJ2-7; CDR3aa: CASSQVGEFSYEQYF
abundance: many; v_gene: TRBV20-1; j_gene: TRBJ2-7; CDR3aa: CSARVLGDSTYEQYF
abundance: many; v_gene: TRBV29-1; j_gene: TRBJ2-1; CDR3aa: CSTDKSSYNEQFF
abundance: NA; v_gene: TRBV12-3/TRBV12-4; j_gene: TRBJ2-2; CDR3aa: CASSLGQGRTGELFF
abundance: NA; v_gene: TRBV28; j_gene: TRBJ2-6; CDR3aa: CASSFSRGANVLTF
abundance: many; v_gene: TRBV12-3/TRBV12-4; j_gene: TRBJ1-1; CDR3aa: CASSSGRMNTEAFF
abundance: many; v_gene: TRBV29-1; j_gene: TRBJ1-1; CDR3aa: CSGSRGQTEAFF
abundance: few; v_gene: TRBV7-2; j_gene: TRBJ2-4; CDR3aa: CASSLERYSQNIQYF
abundance: few; v_gene: TRBV12-3/TRBV12-4; j_gene: TRBJ2-1; CDR3aa: CASSPQAGGNYNEQFF
abundance: NA; v_gene: TRBV5-1; j_gene: TRBJ2-3; CDR3aa: CASSGRGPTDTQYF
abundance: many; v_gene: TRBV12-3/TRBV12-4; j_gene: TRBJ1-1; CDR3aa: CASRKTGSSEAFF
abundance: NA; v_gene: TRBV12-3/TRBV12-4; j_gene: TRBJ2-7; CDR3aa: CASRGQSGSYEQYF
abundance: few; v_gene: TRBV6-1; j_gene: TRBJ2-2; CDR3aa: CASWRADTGELFF